This is a list of T cell receptor beta chains from one sample in a study of technical replicates of blood from a handful of donors. Sequenced by immunoSEQ multiplex PCR; TCRdb stores in-frame clones only, minus some. The table includes approximately 81,000 clones, under 97% detected once. Material for sequencing was T cells isolated from PBMCs. These receptor sequences come from a human donor in good health. The CDR3 runs from the conserved cysteine through the conserved F or W. The D gene is left open where the match is weak. Clone size is given for some rows only: seen once, a few or many times, or a class if the clone is expanded.

clone_size j_call v_call d_call cdr3_nt cdr3_aa
NA TRBJ2-2 TRBV9 NA TGTGCCAGCAGCGGGCAGGGGTGGGTGGCGAACACCGGGGAGCTGTTTTTT CASSGQGWVANTGELFF
NA TRBJ2-1 TRBV5-1 NA TGCGCCAGCAGCATGGACTTGGTCGGTGAGCAGTTCTTC CASSMDLVGEQFF
NA TRBJ1-1 TRBV5-4 TRBD1 TGTGCCAGCAGCCCCCGACAGGGTCCCACTGAAGCTTTCTTT CASSPRQGPTEAFF
once TRBJ2-7 TRBV7-2 NA TGTGCCAGCAGCTCCGGCGAGCAGTACTTC CASSSGEQYF
NA TRBJ2-1 TRBV4-3 TRBD1 TGCGCCAGCAGCCAGGACAGGGTTAATGAGCAGTTCTTC CASSQDRVNEQFF
NA TRBJ2-5 TRBV27 NA TGTGCCAGCAGTTTCAATACTCTGGGGGGACCTGGGGGAGAGACCCAGTACTTC CASSFNTLGGPGGETQYF
NA TRBJ1-5 TRBV11-2 NA TGTGCCAGCAGCCCCTTCCCCACAGGGAATCAGCCCCAGCATTTT CASSPFPTGNQPQHF
NA TRBJ1-1 TRBV11-2 TRBD1 TGTGCCAGCAGCTTATTCGGTAAAGGGACAGCGGTTGGTGCTTTCTTT CASSLFGKGTAVGAFF
once TRBJ1-5 TRBV19 NA TGTGCCAGTAGTATAGGGCCTTATCAGCCCCAGCATTTT CASSIGPYQPQHF
NA TRBJ1-1 TRBV2 NA TGTGCCAGCACGCCCAGGGCCGTTGAAGCTTTCTTT CASTPRAVEAFF
once TRBJ1-2 TRBV7-9 TRBD1 TGTGCCAGCAGCTACCGGGACAGGGCCCGATCGGGTGGCTACACCTTC CASSYRDRARSGGYTF
NA TRBJ2-7 TRBV7-2 TRBD2 TGTGCCAGCAGCAGTAGCGGGAGCGAGCAGTACTTC CASSSSGSEQYF
NA TRBJ2-2 TRBV4-3 TRBD2 TGCGCCAGCAGCCTCTATAGACTAGCGGGAGAAGGGACCGGGGAGCTGTTTTTT CASSLYRLAGEGTGELFF
NA TRBJ1-1 TRBV7-9 NA TGTGCCAGCACAGAGAACACTGAAGCTTTCTTT CASTENTEAFF
NA TRBJ2-7 TRBV11-3 TRBD1 TGTGCCAGCAGCAGAAGACAGGGTATAGACTACGAGCAGTACTTC CASSRRQGIDYEQYF
NA TRBJ1-2 TRBV5-1 NA TGCGCCAGCAGCTTGGGAACAGGGATCATCTATGCCTACACCTTC CASSLGTGIIYAYTF
NA TRBJ2-2 TRBV21-1 NA TGTGCCAGCAGCAAAGACAGGTCAGGGACCGGGGAGCTGTTTTTT CASSKDRSGTGELFF
NA TRBJ2-2 TRBV4-2 TRBD2 TGTGCCAGCAGCCAAGACGCTAGCGGGTTAGCGAACACCGGGGAGCTGTTTTTT CASSQDASGLANTGELFF
NA TRBJ2-1 TRBV15 TRBD2 TGTGCCACCAGCTTCGGACTAGCGGGAGACAATGAGCAGTTCTTC CATSFGLAGDNEQFF
once TRBJ2-7 TRBV28 NA TGTGCCAGCATCGGCCAGGGAAAGGGCTACGAGCAGTACTTC CASIGQGKGYEQYF
NA TRBJ2-3 TRBV27 TRBD1 TGTGCCAGCAGTCTGGACAGGCTCACAGATACGCAGTATTTT CASSLDRLTDTQYF
NA TRBJ2-7 TRBV18 TRBD1 TGTGCCAGCTCAACCGGACAGGGGGGCTACGAGCAGTACTTC CASSTGQGGYEQYF
NA TRBJ2-3 TRBV19 TRBD2 TGTGCCAGTAGTCCTCGGGTAATCAGTGGGAGGGCCGCAGATACGCAGTATTTT CASSPRVISGRAADTQYF
NA TRBJ1-1 TRBV7-3 NA TGTGCCAGCAGCTTAAACGGACTTATGAACACTGAAGCTTTCTTT CASSLNGLMNTEAFF
NA TRBJ2-7 TRBV5-4 TRBD2 TGTGCCAGCAGCTTGGCCCCGGGACTAGAAGGGGACGAGCAGTACTTC CASSLAPGLEGDEQYF
NA TRBJ1-2 TRBV27 NA TGTGCCAGCAGTTGGGGAGCTAACTATGGCTACACCTTC CASSWGANYGYTF
NA TRBJ2-1 TRBV11-2 TRBD2 TGTGCCAGCAGCTCAGGGACTAGCGGGAGTTCAGGGGAGCAGTTCTTC CASSSGTSGSSGEQFF
NA TRBJ1-5 TRBV18 NA TGTGCCAGCTCCCCAGAGCTTCGGGGTGAACCCCAGCATTTT CASSPELRGEPQHF
NA TRBJ1-1 TRBV19 TRBD1 TGTGCCAGTAGAGACAGGGTCTCTGAAGCTTTCTTT CASRDRVSEAFF
NA TRBJ2-2 TRBV2 NA TGTGCCAGCAGTGAAAGGTTTTCGAAACAGGCCGGGGAGCTGTTTTTT CASSERFSKQAGELFF
NA TRBJ2-5 TRBV7-9 NA TGTGCCAGCAGCTTCCGAGAGACCCAGTACTTC CASSFRETQYF
NA TRBJ2-7 TRBV28 TRBD2 TGTGCCAGCAGCAACCGACTAGCGGGGAGCTACGAGCAGTACTTC CASSNRLAGSYEQYF
NA TRBJ1-5 TRBV6-1 TRBD1 TGTGCCAGCAGTGCGTTACGACAGGGCCGAAATCAGCCCCAGCATTTT CASSALRQGRNQPQHF
NA TRBJ1-4 TRBV6-4 NA TGTGCCAGCAGTGATGAGCGTAATGAAAAACTGTTTTTT CASSDERNEKLFF
NA TRBJ2-7 TRBV2 TRBD1 TGTGCCAGCAGGGGGACAGGCATAATCGAGCAGTACTTC CASRGTGIIEQYF
NA TRBJ2-3 TRBV4-1 NA TGCGCCAGCAGCCAAGGAGGGGGACCTAGCACAGATACGCAGTATTTT CASSQGGGPSTDTQYF
NA TRBJ2-2 TRBV9 NA TGTGCCAGCAGCGTATACTCGGTGGTATACACCGGGGAGCTGTTTTTT CASSVYSVVYTGELFF
NA TRBJ2-3 TRBV10-3 NA TGTGCCATCGCTGCGGGATTCACAGATACGCAGTATTTT CAIAAGFTDTQYF
NA TRBJ2-2 TRBV7-8 TRBD1 TGTGCCAGCAGCGCATACAGGGGTCCTAACACCGGGGAGCTGTTTTTT CASSAYRGPNTGELFF
NA TRBJ2-1 TRBV7-3 TRBD2 TGTGCCAGCAGCTTATTAGCGGGGGGTGGTAGGGAGCAGTTCTTC CASSLLAGGGREQFF
NA TRBJ1-1 TRBV4-3 NA TGCGCCAGCAGCCAAGAACCCCCTGGCGGGGGCACTGAAGCTTTCTTT CASSQEPPGGGTEAFF
NA TRBJ2-5 TRBV27 NA TGTGCCAGCAGTTTATCCCCTTATCAGCAAGAGACCCAGTACTTC CASSLSPYQQETQYF
NA TRBJ2-3 TRBV11-2 TRBD2 TGTGCCAGCAGCTTAGGTACTAGCGGGAGCACAGATACGCAGTATTTT CASSLGTSGSTDTQYF
NA TRBJ2-3 TRBV7-6 NA TGTGCCAGCAGCGATCAGGGATATGCCGGTCCAGATACGCAGTATTTT CASSDQGYAGPDTQYF
NA TRBJ2-1 TRBV4-1 NA TGCGCCAGCAGCCAAGGCGTAGGGAGCAATGAGCAGTTCTTC CASSQGVGSNEQFF
NA TRBJ1-5 TRBV7-9 NA TGTGCCAGCACACCGCAGGGGAATAGCAATCAGCCCCAGCATTTT CASTPQGNSNQPQHF
NA TRBJ2-1 TRBV7-6 TRBD1 TGTGCCAGCACCCCCCGGACAGGGCACAATGAGCAGTTCTTC CASTPRTGHNEQFF
NA TRBJ2-7 TRBV5-1 TRBD1 TGCGCCAGCAGCTCTACAGGGGTAGAGCAGTACTTC CASSSTGVEQYF
once TRBJ2-7 TRBV6-8 TRBD1 TGTGCCAGCAGTTCCGGAGCTAGGGCAGGGGGTTTCGGCGAGCAGTACTTC CASSSGARAGGFGEQYF
NA TRBJ1-1 TRBV7-6 NA TGTGCCAGCAGCTTGACAGTCAACACTGAAGCTTTCTTT CASSLTVNTEAFF
NA TRBJ1-5 TRBV7-9 TRBD1 TGTGCCAGCAGCTCGTCGACAGGGAGTCAGCCCCAGCATTTT CASSSSTGSQPQHF
once TRBJ2-1 TRBV19 TRBD2 TGTGCCAGTAGTATGGGACTAGGTTTGTTCTTC CASSMGLGLFF
NA TRBJ1-2 TRBV19 TRBD1 TGTGCCAGTAGTACAGGGGGCAAGGGCTATGGCTACACCTTC CASSTGGKGYGYTF
once TRBJ2-3 TRBV4-1 TRBD1 TGCGCCAGCAGCCAAATTGTGGGACAGGGGGACGATACGCAGTATTTT CASSQIVGQGDDTQYF
NA TRBJ2-3 TRBV13 NA TGTGCCAGCAGCTTACAATTGGGGCTCCAATCCACAGATACGCAGTATTTT CASSLQLGLQSTDTQYF
NA TRBJ1-1 TRBV19 TRBD1 TGTGCCAGTAGTGGGGGACAGGGCGCTGAAGCTTTCTTT CASSGGQGAEAFF
NA TRBJ1-5 TRBV5-4 TRBD1 TGTGCCAGCAGCTTAGGGACAGGGGTTCAGCCCCAGCATTTT CASSLGTGVQPQHF
NA TRBJ1-5 TRBV15 NA TGTGCCACCAGCTATACTTACAGGGGCAATCAGCCCCAGCATTTT CATSYTYRGNQPQHF
NA TRBJ2-2 TRBV13 TRBD2 TGTGCCAGCAGCCCTCAGCGGGAGGTCACCGGGGAGCTGTTTTTT CASSPQREVTGELFF